Below are 20 T cell receptor beta chains sequenced from a single sample in a study of regulatory T cells in long-lasting Graves disease. CDR3 regions were amplified by Arm-PCR using iRepertoire HTBI primers to build TCR beta libraries. In TCRdb, the multiplex PCR reads were re-called with MiXCR into one record per CDR3 protein. There are around 430,000 distinct CDR3 sequences in the sample; around a fifth occur only once, and around 13% lies in the top ten. Specified time point: persistent/refractory GD, antithyroid drugs over 5 years with positive TRAb. Researchers made the TCR library from RNA that was extracted from PBMCs. The sequencing here drew on peripheral blood mononuclear cells (PBMCs), taken when the disease was refractory, from a patient treated with antithyroid drugs. The receptors derive from a female donor with Graves disease.

Only a few counts were recorded for this clonotype. The rearrangement joins TRBV2 to TRBJ2-3; TRBD1 aligns across 7 bases. The ends lost 4 bases at V and 2 bases at J; junction bases unmatched: 9. CDR3 length: 16 residues. CDR1 is SNHLY and CDR2 is FYNNEI in the germline V gene. CDR3 amino acids: CASSGTTGSTTDTQYF. The CDR3 nucleotides read TGTGCCAGCAGTGGAACGACAGGGTCCACCACAGATACGCAGTATTTT.

This clonotype was seen only once. A much larger clone sits a single nucleotide away, making a read error possible. The V and J genes are TRBV7-2 and TRBJ1-1; no firm D call. This CDR3 is built from 13 residues. The germline CDR1 and CDR2 sequences are SGHTA and FQGNSA. CDR3 sequence reads: CGSSFSANAEAFF. The CDR3 DNA reads TGTGGCAGCAGCTTCTCCGCCAACGCTGAAGCTTTCTTT.

This chain uses TRBV4-1 with TRBJ2-5; 7 nucleotides match TRBD2. Germline CDR1 reads MGHRA; CDR2 reads YSYEKL. This CDR3 region has 15 residues. Losses at the gene ends were 0 bases for V and 5 bases for J; bases not matched to a gene: 6. CDR3 amino acids: CASSQDQRDGETQYF. CDR3 DNA: TGCGCCAGCAGCCAAGATCAGCGGGATGGTGAGACCCAGTACTTC.

The chain joins TRBV28 to TRBJ1-2, with D unclear. This CDR3 is built from 16 residues. Germline CDR1 reads MDHEN; CDR2 reads SYDVKM. V lost 4 bases to trimming and J lost 2 bases, with 17 bases between them. The CDR3 sequence is CASSSWRGLENYGYTF. CDR3 DNA: TGTGCCAGCAGTTCATGGCGGGGTCTAGAGAACTATGGCTACACCTTC.

This clonotype was observed a handful of times. The chain combines TRBV20-1 with TRBJ1-4; D is possibly TRBD1 (5 bases). The CDR3 has 15 amino acids. Germline CDR1 and CDR2: DFQATT and SNEGSKA (reference sequence). The V end lost 2 bases, the J end lost 11 bases, and 21 bases lay between the germline ends. The CDR3 region is CSARKSGVQEGKLFF. The DNA for the CDR3 is TGCAGTGCTAGAAAGAGTGGAGTACAGGAGGGGAAACTGTTTTTT.

The chain has TRBV6-1 and TRBJ2-2; D call uncertain. V lost 3 bases and J 0 bases, leaving 8 bases between the germline ends. The CDR3 is 15 residues long. Germline V gene data show CDR1 as MNHNS and CDR2 as SASEGT. The CDR3 DNA is TGTGCCAGCAGTGACACGTTCGCGAACACCGGGGAGCTGTTTTTT. This translates into CASSDTFANTGELFF.

The chain has TRBV5-8 and TRBJ1-5; 9 bases are a match to TRBD1. Per the germline V gene, CDR1 is SGHTS and CDR2 is YDEGEE. The CDR3 consists of 16 residues. Losses at the gene ends were 0 bases for V and 3 bases for J; bases not matched to a gene: 4. In DNA form, the CDR3 reads TGTGCCAGCAGCTTGGTGGGACAGGGCGCCAATCAGCCCCAGCATTTT. Amino acids: CASSLVGQGANQPQHF.

To note about this clonotype: A read error is likely here: a far larger clone is one base away. The rearrangement links TRBV7-8 to TRBJ1-2, with D maybe TRBD1 (6 bases). CDR1 and CDR2 (germline): SGHVS, FQNEAQ. The CDR3 has 13 residues. The CDR3 nucleotides are TGTGCCAGCAGCCCAGGGGACGTACTTGGCCACACCTTC. Translating gives CASSPGDVLGHTF.

The chain couples TRBV9 to TRBJ2-4, with TRBD2 matching over 11 bases. V lost 4 bases to trimming and J lost 5 bases; unmatched junction nucleotides: 5. Looked up from germline, CDR1 is SGDLS and CDR2 is YYNGEE. The CDR3 sequence is 15 residues long. CDR3 sequence reads: CASSKTSGAENIQYF. The CDR3 nucleotides read TGTGCCAGCAGCAAGACTAGCGGGGCGGAAAACATTCAGTACTTC.

Many counts were recorded for this clonotype. V usage is TRBV6-1 and J usage is TRBJ1-4; 8 nucleotides line up with TRBD1. Germline V gene lookup returns CDR1 MNHNS and CDR2 SASEGT. This CDR3 comprises 14 residues. V gave up 6 bases and J gave up 8 bases; unmatched junction bases: 8. This CDR3 is CASRDQAGGEKLFF. The CDR3 DNA reads as TGTGCCAGCAGGGATCAGGCAGGGGGCGAAAAACTGTTTTTT.

This clonotype was found a few times. The V and J genes are TRBV6-9 and TRBJ2-7; 9 nucleotides agree with TRBD1. Germline-derived CDR1 and CDR2 are MNHGY and SVAAGI. The CDR3 spans 16 residues. V trimming: 4 bases; J trimming: 5 bases; junction bases outside the gene matches: 12. CDR3 loop: CASSSLNRGPTDEQYF. The CDR3 DNA reads as TGTGCCAGCAGTTCCTTAAACAGGGGGCCCACGGACGAGCAGTACTTC.

This clonotype was seen just once. The chain recombines TRBV5-1 with TRBJ2-5, with 10 bases aligning to TRBD1. Germline CDR1 reads SGHRS; CDR2 reads YFSETQ. V shed 4 bases, J shed 7 bases, and the junction held 7 bases outside the gene matches. The CDR3 totals 14 residues. The chain's CDR3 is CASSPGTGDVTQYF. Written as DNA, the CDR3 is TGCGCCAGCAGCCCCGGGACAGGGGATGTGACCCAGTACTTC. The full variable domain, with the rest looked up from reference TRBV5-1 and TRBJ2-5, is KAGVTQTPRYLIKTRGQQVTLSCSPISGHRSVSWYQQTPGQGLQFLFEYFSETQRNKGNFPGRFSGRQFSNSRSEMNVSTLELGDSALYLCASSPGTGDVTQYFGPGTRLLVL.

On this clonotype itself: A far larger clone is off by one base, so a read error is likely. CDR3 coding DNA: TGTGCCGGCAGTGAAGGGGGGCCGGGTGGCTACACCTTC. This sequence encodes CAGSEGGPGGYTF. J is TRBJ1-2 and V is TRBV6-2 or TRBV6-3, with D perhaps TRBD1 (6 bases). CDR1 and CDR2 from the germline V gene are MNHEY and SVGEGT. The CDR3 spans 13 residues.

This chain uses TRBV28 with TRBJ1-3; D remains unclear. Germline V gene sequence: CDR1 MDHEN, CDR2 SYDVKM. V was pared by 6 bases and J by 0 bases, with 12 bases between. The CDR3 covers 15 residues. CDR3 protein: CASSSSASSGNTIYF. The CDR3 nucleotides read TGTGCCAGCAGCTCATCGGCCAGCTCTGGAAACACCATATATTTT.

This clonotype was seen a few times. The V call is TRBV7-3, the J call TRBJ1-1; maybe TRBD1 (6 bases). Germline loops: CDR1 SGHTA, CDR2 FQGTGA. CDR3 length: 14 amino acids. The V end lost 3 bases, the J end lost 6 bases, and 14 bases lay between the germline ends. As DNA, the CDR3 is TGTGCCAGCAGCTTTCAGGGGATGGAAGCTGAAGCTTTCTTT. Translating it yields CASSFQGMEAEAFF.

This clonotype came up a few times. This CDR3 is CASSLRPLGNYGYTF. CDR3 bases: TGTGCCAGCAGTTTAAGACCCCTGGGGAACTATGGCTACACCTTC. The rearrangement joins TRBV12-3 or TRBV12-4 to TRBJ1-2; D is uncertain. This CDR3 is built from 15 residues. The V end was cut by 2 bases, the J end by 2 bases, with 12 bases between.

The rearrangement joins TRBV7-8 to TRBJ2-5, with TRBD1 matching over 11 bases. CDR3 size: 16 residues. Germline loops: CDR1 SGHVS, CDR2 FQNEAQ. The J segment lost 5 bases and the V segment lost 5 bases, leaving 10 bases of the junction unmatched. The DNA for the CDR3 is TGTGCCAGCAGCGAAACGGGACAGGGGGTTTTGGAGACCCAGTACTTC. Its protein is CASSETGQGVLETQYF.

This clonotype was counted only a few times. The V gene is TRBV29-1, the J gene TRBJ2-7; D could derive from TRBD1 or TRBD2 (6 bases each). V lost 3 bases and J lost 7, with 16 bases in between. From germline, CDR1 is SQVTM and CDR2 ANQGSEA. The CDR3 contains 13 residues. The CDR3 loop is CSVEYSGAREQYF. The CDR3 DNA reads TGCAGCGTTGAGTACTCGGGGGCACGGGAGCAGTACTTC.

The table lists this clonotype with a few counts. A read error may be the cause here, since a much bigger clone is one base away. This chain links TRBV12-3 or TRBV12-4 with TRBJ1-4; D perhaps matches TRBD1 (5 bases). V shed 6 bases and J shed 8 bases, with 16 bases lying between them. The CDR3 sequence is 14 residues long. The DNA for the CDR3 is TGTGCCAGCAGCTGGGACGGGGGTTGGGAAAAACTGTTTTTT. Protein product: CASSWDGGWEKLFF.

V and J are TRBV19 and TRBJ2-1; 9 bases align to TRBD2. This CDR3 contains 15 residues. The ends lost 3 bases at V and 6 bases at J; junction bases unmatched: 6. Per the germline V gene, CDR1 is LNHDA and CDR2 is SQIVND (reference sequence). The CDR3 loop reads CASSIGLAGPNEQFF. In nucleotides, the CDR3 is TGTGCCAGTAGTATTGGGCTAGCGGGGCCCAATGAGCAGTTCTTC.